Below, 5 T cell receptor beta chains from the same sample are listed, as sequenced in a study of T cell responses to AZD1222 COVID-19 vaccine. Measured with immunoSEQ multiplex PCR; TCRdb has only the in-frame clones, and not every one. The data show over 150,000 clones, roughly 86% seen once. Specimen: peripheral blood, collected on day 0 of AZD1222 vaccination. The receptor set was obtained from an adult in good health.

This sequence joins TRBV28 and TRBJ1-1, with 12 bases identical to TRBD1. J was trimmed by 5 bases and V by 5 bases; bases with no gene match: 6. This CDR3 is built from 15 residues. Per the germline V gene, CDR1 is MDHEN and CDR2 is SYDVKM. CDR3 residues: CASSLGTGGVTEAFF. The CDR3 DNA reads as TGTGCCAGCAGTCTTGGGACAGGGGGCGTGACTGAAGCTTTCTTT.

This rearrangement joins TRBV7-3 to TRBJ2-1; D call uncertain. This CDR3 is built from 16 residues. The V and J ends lost 0 bases and 0 bases respectively, with 9 bases between them. Germline CDR1 SGHTA, CDR2 FQGTGA. CDR3: CASSLTGEHSYNEQFF. In DNA, the CDR3 is TGTGCCAGCAGCTTAACAGGTGAACACTCCTACAATGAGCAGTTCTTC. Together with reference TRBV7-3 and TRBJ2-1, the CDR3 gives the full variable domain: GAGVSQTPSNKVTEKGKYVELRCDPISGHTALYWYRQSLGQGPEFLIYFQGTGAADDSGLPNDRFFAVRPEGSVSTLKIQRTERGDSAVYLCASSLTGEHSYNEQFFGPGTRLTVL.

V and J are TRBV7-2 and TRBJ1-2; D might be TRBD1 (6 bases). Germline values: CDR1 SGHTA, CDR2 FQGNSA. V lost 2 bases and J lost 4, with 17 bases in between. The CDR3 spans 16 residues. Written as DNA, the CDR3 is TGTGCCAGCAGCTTATATCGTGCGGGGGCAGGCTATGGCTACACCTTC. Translating it yields CASSLYRAGAGYGYTF.

V is TRBV28 and J is TRBJ1-5; TRBD1 aligns across 12 bases. The J segment lost 5 bases and the V segment lost 1 base, leaving 6 bases of the junction unmatched. Germline V gene sequence: CDR1 MDHEN, CDR2 SYDVKM. The CDR3 spans 17 residues. CDR3 DNA: TGTGCCAGCAGTTTATACGGGGGACAGGGGGCCGATCAGCCCCAGCATTTT. It yields the protein CASSLYGGQGADQPQHF.

The J gene is TRBJ2-2, the V gene TRBV6-4; D unresolved. The length of the CDR3 is 13 residues. Between the trimmed V and J ends, which lost 2 bases and 4 bases, there was a span of 5 bases. Germline assignment: CDR1 MRHNA and CDR2 SNTAGT. CDR3 bases: TGTGCCAGCAGTGACACCTCCACCGGGGAGCTGTTTTTT. Amino acid sequence: CASSDTSTGELFF.